Listed below are T cell receptor beta chains from one sample, sequenced in a study of beta chain features in type 1 diabetes. The repertoire was sequenced with immunoSEQ multiplex PCR; TCRdb's copy has only in-frame clones and lacks some. The table has fewer than 400,000 clones, around 8% seen once. Sequencing was performed on central memory CD4+ T cells from blood. The receptors were sampled from a woman under 30 in good health. CDR3s include the opening cysteine and the closing phenylalanine or tryptophan. D genes are given only for firm matches. Rows give clone size only sometimes, using once, few, many, or a class for an expanded clone.

len	j_gene	v_gene	abundance	d_gene	CDR3nt	CDR3aa
13	TRBJ2-7	TRBV7-6	.	.	TGTGCCAGCAGCTTTACCAAGGTCCACGAGCAGTACTTC	CASSFTKVHEQYF
15	TRBJ2-1	TRBV27	few	TRBD1	TGTGCCAGCAGTTCTACCGGGACAGACCTCAATGAGCAGTTCTTC	CASSSTGTDLNEQFF
15	TRBJ1-2	TRBV4-2	few	.	TGTGCCAGCAGCCAAGGGATCGGCGGGGACTATGGCTACACCTTC	CASSQGIGGDYGYTF
16	TRBJ2-1	TRBV5-4	few	TRBD2	TGTGCCAGCAGCCGACTAGCGGATCGGACCTACAATGAGCAGTTCTTC	CASSRLADRTYNEQFF
14	TRBJ2-1	TRBV29-1	few	.	TGCAGCGTTACAAGAGGGACATCCCACCCGATGCAGTTCTTC	CSVTRGTSHPMQFF
15	TRBJ2-2	TRBV4-3	.	.	TGCGCCAGCAGCCAAGGGCAACAGGGAAGCGGGGAGCTGTTTTTT	CASSQGQQGSGELFF
13	TRBJ2-5	TRBV7-2	few	.	TGTGCCAGCAGCTCCGACAGGAAAGAGACCCAGTACTTC	CASSSDRKETQYF
15	TRBJ1-5	TRBV23-1	many	.	TGCGCCAGCAGTCTTGGACAGCTTTCCTATCAGCCCCAGCATTTT	CASSLGQLSYQPQHF
15	TRBJ2-7	TRBV6-5	.	TRBD1	TGTGCCAGCAGTTACGGGGCAGGGGGCGCGTCCGAGCAGTACTTC	CASSYGAGGASEQYF
16	TRBJ2-1	TRBV7-8	.	TRBD2	TGTGCCAGCAGCCCCCGGACTAGCGGGGCCTACAATGAGCAGTTCTTC	CASSPRTSGAYNEQFF
14	TRBJ2-3	TRBV9	.	.	TGTGCCAGCAGCGTAGAACCCATAACAGATACGCAGTATTTT	CASSVEPITDTQYF
14	TRBJ2-7	TRBV2	.	.	TGTGCCAGCAGTGAGGGCAGGGGGGACTACGAGCAGTACTTC	CASSEGRGDYEQYF
16	TRBJ2-1	TRBV5-1	few	TRBD2	TGCGCCAGCAGTTATAGCGGGAGGGCCACCTCCAATGAGCAGTTCTTC	CASSYSGRATSNEQFF
13	TRBJ2-7	TRBV6-5	few	.	TGTGCCAGCAGTCCGGGCGGGCCCTACGAGCAGTACTTC	CASSPGGPYEQYF
12	TRBJ2-2	TRBV2	few	.	TGTGCCAGCACCACGGGGTCCGGGGAGCTGTTTTTT	CASTTGSGELFF
15	TRBJ2-7	TRBV5-1	few	.	TGCGCCAGCAGCTTGGCTCTTGAGAGCTCCTACGAGCAGTACTTC	CASSLALESSYEQYF
15	TRBJ2-1	TRBV6-1	many	.	TGTGCCAGCAGTGAATCAGGAGGAGAAGCTTATGAGCAGTTCTTC	CASSESGGEAYEQFF
15	TRBJ2-7	TRBV5-8	.	TRBD1	TGTGCCAGCAGCTTATGGACAGGGAGTACCTACGAGCAGTACTTC	CASSLWTGSTYEQYF
16	TRBJ1-2	TRBV5-6	.	.	TGTGCCAGCAGCCCTGGCAGTACCAGTACCTTCGGGAGCTGCACCTTC	CASSPGSTSTFGSCTF
15	TRBJ2-7	TRBV29-1	few	.	TGCAGCGTTGCAAACCCAGGGGGGGGACTCTACGAGCAGTACTTC	CSVANPGGGLYEQYF
20	TRBJ2-4	TRBV7-3	.	.	TGTGCCAGCAGCCCAACAGGGTATGGAGAGATACGGGCTGCCAAAAACATTCAGTACTTC	CASSPTGYGEIRAAKNIQYF
14	TRBJ1-2	TRBV5-1	.	.	TGCGCCAGCAGCCTGGACCCAGACAGCTATGGCTACACCTTC	CASSLDPDSYGYTF
13	TRBJ1-4	TRBV5-6	many	.	TGTGCCAGCAGCTTGTCAGTTAATGAAAAACTGTTTTTT	CASSLSVNEKLFF
13	TRBJ1-2	TRBV9	many	.	TGTGCCAGCAGCCCTCAGGGGAACTATGGCTACACCTTC	CASSPQGNYGYTF